This TCR beta chain originates from a study of pediatric ulcerative colitis. Assay used: immunoSEQ multiplex PCR; TCRdb lists only in-frame clones, some missing. The sample includes some 37,000 clones, about 80% of them seen just once. The rectum was sampled with one to two pinch biopsies at colonoscopy. Germline CDR1 reads MNHEY; CDR2 reads SVGAGI. The CDR3 is 15 residues long. The ends were cut back, 0 bases at V and 6 bases at J, with 14 bases in the middle. The chain couples TRBV6-5 to TRBJ1-2; unclear D gene. The sample comprised gut tissue. The clonotype originates from a boy between 10 and 17 years old with moderate ulcerative colitis. The CDR3 coding sequence is TGTGCCAGCAGTTACTCGACTGGAAGGGAGCATGGCTACACCTTC. The encoded protein is CASSYSTGREHGYTF.